The 26 T cell receptor beta chains in this list originate from one sample, sequenced in a study of sequential checkpoint blockade in melanoma. TCRdb's copy holds only in-frame clones and misses some; the assay was immunoSEQ multiplex PCR. Of 2,000 to 3,000 clones in the sample, around 22% were seen once. Treatment reported: randomized to nivolumab then ipilimumab (arm A) or the reverse (arm B). The sequencing used tumor tissue (inferred from file names), collected from a patient given nivolumab and ipilimumab in sequence. These receptors were obtained from a human donor with melanoma.

By sample fraction, this clone is large. The chain carries TRBV6-8 and TRBJ1-5; possibly TRBD1 for D (5 bases). The CDR3 length is 15 residues. The germline V gene encodes CDR1 MNHGY and CDR2 SAAAGT. Trimming cost V 2 bases and J 7 bases, with 15 bases left between them. DNA for the CDR3: TGTGCCAGCAGTTACCCGATGGCAGGGAGGCAGCCCCAGCATTTT. Encoded protein: CASSYPMAGRQPQHF.

This clone was detected a few times. The V and J genes are TRBV28 and TRBJ1-3; maybe TRBD1 (5 bases). This CDR3 is 17 amino acids long. In germline, CDR1 is MDHEN, CDR2 SYDVKM. Deletions cut 5 bases from V and 0 bases from J, with 17 bases between. The CDR3 here is CASSTPILGTSGNTIYF. CDR3 sequence (DNA): TGTGCCAGCAGTACCCCCATCCTCGGGACCTCTGGAAACACCATATATTTT.

This clone was picked up a small number of times. The chain couples TRBV5-1 to TRBJ1-1, with D possibly being TRBD1 (5 bases). From germline, CDR1 is SGHRS and CDR2 YFSETQ. The CDR3 runs to 16 residues. V was shortened by 0 bases and J by 1 base, with 13 bases between the two germline ends. The chain's CDR3 is CASSLGHGGKNTEAFF. The CDR3 DNA sequence: TGCGCCAGCAGCTTGGGGCACGGGGGTAAGAACACTGAAGCTTTCTTT.

This clone was seen a handful of times. The chain carries TRBV28 and TRBJ1-1; D unclear. This CDR3 has 13 residues. Germline V gene lookup returns CDR1 MDHEN and CDR2 SYDVKM. Trimming removed 3 bases at V and 6 bases at J, with 11 bases between. The CDR3 loop reads CASSFPERAEAFF. The DNA of the CDR3 is TGTGCCAGCAGTTTTCCGGAACGCGCTGAAGCTTTCTTT.

In its sample, this clone is medium-sized (0.01 to 0.1%). J is TRBJ2-2 and V is TRBV11-3, with D possibly matching TRBD1 (6 bases). Germline CDR1 and CDR2: SGHNT and YENEEA. V lost 5 bases, J lost 2 bases, and 15 bases lay in between. The CDR3 length is 16 residues. In DNA, the CDR3 is TGTGCCAGCAGCCATGGGACACGGCGAAACACCGGGGAGCTGTTTTTT. Residues: CASSHGTRRNTGELFF.

By share, this clone ranks as medium-sized (0.01 to 0.1%). The rearrangement links TRBV4-1 to TRBJ2-1; 8 bases fit TRBD1. The junction had 7 bases not matched to a gene; V was cut back by 4 bases and J by 5 bases. Germline CDR1 and CDR2: MGHRA and YSYEKL. This CDR3 has 15 amino acids. DNA for the CDR3: TGCGCCAGCAGCCCCTGGACAGGGATCCACAATGAGCAGTTCTTC. This encodes CASSPWTGIHNEQFF.

This clone was recorded at least ten times. The chain has TRBV11-3 and TRBJ1-3, with D unresolved. This CDR3 region has 14 residues. Germline CDR1 and CDR2: SGHNT and YENEEA. V lost 5 bases, J lost 4 bases, and 12 bases lay in between. The CDR3 sequence is CASSVSPPGNTIYF. CDR3 nucleotides: TGTGCCAGCAGCGTATCCCCCCCAGGAAACACCATATATTTT.

This clone was found a few times. The genes are TRBV6-8 and TRBJ2-7; 9 positions match TRBD2. With V trimmed by 8 bases and J by 1 base, 6 bases remained unmatched. The CDR3 consists of 14 residues. The germline CDR1 and CDR2 sequences are MNHGY and SAAAGT. CDR3 nucleotides: TGTGCCAGCGGCCGGACTAGCGCTTCCTACGAGCAGTACTTC. This codes for CASGRTSASYEQYF.

In its sample, this clone ranks as medium-sized. The CDR3 DNA reads TGTGCCAGCAGCTTAAGGCAGGGAATACCTCTAGCTAACTATGGCTACACCTTC. Its protein is CASSLRQGIPLANYGYTF. The gene calls are TRBV11-3 and TRBJ1-2, with D possibly matching TRBD1 (5 bases). Trimming took off 2 bases at V and 0 bases at J, with 19 bases between the two ends. The CDR3 loop spans 18 amino acids. The germline V gene has CDR1 SGHNT and CDR2 YENEEA.

This chain links TRBV6-8 with TRBJ2-2, with D uncertain. Trimming removed 4 bases from V and 4 bases from J, with 10 bases in between. Germline V lookup: CDR1 MNHGY, CDR2 SAAAGT. This CDR3 contains 14 residues. The CDR3 DNA reads TGTGCCAGCAGTTTAGACGGTATCACCGGGGAGCTGTTTTTT. Protein sequence: CASSLDGITGELFF.

This clone is medium-sized within its sample. This rearrangement joins TRBV11-3 to TRBJ2-3; D might be TRBD1 or TRBD2, each matching 5 bases. Germline V gene data show CDR1 as SGHNT and CDR2 as YENEEA. Trimming left V 5 bases short and J 8 bases short, with 17 bases between. There are 14 residues in the CDR3. As DNA, the CDR3 is TGTGCCAGCAGCCCTAGTAGGGGCAGCGGTACGCAGTATTTT. Its translation is CASSPSRGSGTQYF.

The chain carries TRBV14 and TRBJ1-3; D call uncertain. Germline V gives CDR1 SGHDN, CDR2 FVKESK. The V and J ends lost 0 bases and 0 bases respectively, with 9 bases between them. The CDR3 runs to 16 residues. CDR3 residues: CASSQEDYLSGNTIYF. CDR3 DNA: TGTGCCAGCAGCCAAGAAGATTACCTCTCTGGAAACACCATATATTTT.

V usage is TRBV6-8 and J usage is TRBJ1-5, with 7 bases aligning to TRBD1. Germline V lookup: CDR1 MNHGY, CDR2 SAAAGT. CDR3 length: 14 residues. V gave up 5 bases and J gave up 4 bases; unmatched junction bases: 5. The DNA for the CDR3 is TGTGCCAGCAGTCTAACAGGGGCGAATCAGCCCCAGCATTTT. Amino acid sequence: CASSLTGANQPQHF.

In its sample, this clone ranks as medium-sized. The chain joins TRBV11-3 to TRBJ1-2; perhaps TRBD1 as D (6 bases). This CDR3 spans 15 amino acids. Per the germline V gene, CDR1 is SGHNT and CDR2 is YENEEA. V lost 5 bases and J 7 bases, leaving 20 bases between the germline ends. The CDR3 nucleotides are TGTGCCAGCAGCCTGTCCCTACAGGGTCTAGGTGGCTACACCTTC. As protein: CASSLSLQGLGGYTF. Combining the CDR3 with reference TRBV11-3 and TRBJ1-2 gives the whole variable domain EAGVVQSPRYKIIEKKQPVAFWCNPISGHNTLYWYLQNLGQGPELLIRYENEEAVDDSQLPKDRFSAERLKGVDSTLKIQPAELGDSAVYLCASSLSLQGLGGYTFGSGTRLTVV.

This clone was counted only a few times. The chain has TRBV28 and TRBJ1-3; no definite D call. The germline V gene has CDR1 MDHEN and CDR2 SYDVKM. The CDR3 consists of 15 residues. Trimming left V 2 bases short and J 2 bases short, with 10 bases between. For the CDR3, the DNA is TGTGCCAGCAGTTTAAGGACTCTCGCTGGAAACACCATATATTTT. This codes for CASSLRTLAGNTIYF.

This clone was counted only a few times. The chain carries TRBV6-8 and TRBJ2-7; 10 bases are a match to TRBD2. The CDR3 length is 15 residues. Looked up from germline, CDR1 is MNHGY and CDR2 is SAAAGT. Trimming at V came to 10 bases and at J to 3 bases, leaving 12 bases not matched to a gene. As DNA, the CDR3 is TGTGCCACCAAACTAGGACTAGCGGCCAACTACGAGCAGTACTTC. This gives the protein CATKLGLAANYEQYF.

By sample fraction, this clone is medium-sized. The chain employs TRBV9 and TRBJ2-3; D tentatively reads TRBD1 or TRBD2 (5 bases each). CDR3 size: 17 residues. The V gene lost 2 bases and the J gene lost 1 base, with 17 bases spanning the gap. The germline V gene encodes CDR1 SGDLS and CDR2 YYNGEE. The CDR3 protein is CASSVRPGRGGTDTQYF. DNA of the CDR3: TGTGCCAGCAGCGTCCGACCGGGACGTGGCGGCACAGATACGCAGTATTTT.

This clone was recorded only once. The chain has TRBV5-1 and TRBJ1-1; a weak D match, TRBD1 (5 bases). This CDR3 region has 14 residues. With 0 bases removed from V and 3 bases from J, the gap between germline ends came to 9 bases. Germline CDR1 and CDR2: SGHRS and YFSETQ. The CDR3 loop reads CASSLVPGDTEAFF. The CDR3 DNA reads TGCGCCAGCAGCTTGGTCCCGGGGGACACTGAAGCTTTCTTT. Drawing the rest from reference TRBV5-1 and TRBJ1-1, the complete variable domain is KAGVTQTPRYLIKTRGQQVTLSCSPISGHRSVSWYQQTPGQGLQFLFEYFSETQRNKGNFPGRFSGRQFSNSRSEMNVSTLELGDSALYLCASSLVPGDTEAFFGQGTRLTVV.

This clone is medium-sized within its sample. The rearrangement joins TRBV11-3 to TRBJ1-2; 9 nucleotides agree with TRBD1. This CDR3 comprises 14 residues. From germline, CDR1 is SGHNT and CDR2 YENEEA. V trimming: 4 bases; J trimming: 6 bases; junction bases outside the gene matches: 6. CDR3 bases: TGTGCCAGCAGCTCCGGCTGGACAGGGGATGGCTACACCTTC. Encoded protein: CASSSGWTGDGYTF.

By frequency in the sample, this clone is medium-sized. The rearrangement links TRBV11-3 to TRBJ2-1; tentative D call: TRBD1 (5 bases). Germline loops: CDR1 SGHNT, CDR2 YENEEA. The CDR3 length is 15 residues. V lost 0 bases to trimming and J lost 11 bases, with 17 bases between them. The CDR3 sequence is CASSLDLMGLGKQFF. CDR3 bases: TGTGCCAGCAGCTTAGATTTAATGGGGCTAGGGAAGCAGTTCTTC.

This clone counts as medium-sized. This chain links TRBV11-3 with TRBJ2-5, with D maybe TRBD2 (7 bases). This CDR3 comprises 15 residues. The germline V and J ends were trimmed by 6 bases and 5 bases, with 19 bases remaining between them. CDR1 SGHNT and CDR2 YENEEA come from the germline V gene. CDR3 nucleotide sequence: TGTGCCAGCAGTCCCGCTCGGACGGGGGGCGAGACCCAGTACTTC. This translates into CASSPARTGGETQYF.

By sample share, this clone is large (0.1 to 1%). The rearrangement joins TRBV6-8 to TRBJ1-3; no definite D call. Deletions cut 5 bases from V and 2 bases from J, with 7 bases between. The CDR3 is made up of 13 amino acids. Germline-derived CDR1 and CDR2 are MNHGY and SAAAGT. CDR3 in amino acids: CASSPHTGNTIYF. CDR3 coding DNA: TGTGCCAGCAGTCCTCACACTGGAAACACCATATATTTT.

The genes are TRBV28 and TRBJ2-7; tentatively, D is TRBD1 (5 bases). The CDR3 totals 14 residues. The ends were cut back, 7 bases at V and 0 bases at J, with 13 bases in the middle. Germline V gives CDR1 MDHEN, CDR2 SYDVKM. The CDR3 DNA follows: TGTGCCAGCAACCAGGGAATCCCCTCCTACGAGCAGTACTTC. Protein: CASNQGIPSYEQYF.

This clone is classed as medium-sized (0.01 to 0.1%). This rearrangement joins TRBV11-3 to TRBJ1-1; D gene uncertain. V dropped 3 bases and J dropped 0 bases, with 11 bases sitting between them. The CDR3 contains 15 residues. Germline V gene sequence: CDR1 SGHNT, CDR2 YENEEA. CDR3 bases: TGTGCCAGCAGCTTTCGGACGGGAATGAACACTGAAGCTTTCTTT. Protein: CASSFRTGMNTEAFF. Based on the CDR3 plus reference TRBV11-3 and TRBJ1-1, the full variable domain is EAGVVQSPRYKIIEKKQPVAFWCNPISGHNTLYWYLQNLGQGPELLIRYENEEAVDDSQLPKDRFSAERLKGVDSTLKIQPAELGDSAVYLCASSFRTGMNTEAFFGQGTRLTVV.

The chain recombines TRBV9 with TRBJ2-1; D unresolved. V was trimmed by 0 bases and J by 4 bases, leaving 8 bases between them. This CDR3 has 14 amino acids. The V gene's germline CDR1 is SGDLS and CDR2 YYNGEE. The CDR3 nucleotides are TGTGCCAGCAGCGTAGCAGGTGAGTACAATGAGCAGTTCTTC. It codes for CASSVAGEYNEQFF.

In its sample, this clone was seen a few times. The J gene is TRBJ1-6, the V gene TRBV14, with D maybe TRBD1 (5 bases). Trimming pared 4 bases from V and 10 bases from J, leaving 11 bases between. CDR3 length equals 13 residues. The germline CDR1 and CDR2 sequences are SGHDN and FVKESK. The CDR3 bases are TGTGCCAGCAGCCTTTCAGGGTACTCACCCCTCCACTTT. Protein sequence: CASSLSGYSPLHF.